A selection of T cell receptor beta chains follows, all from one sample in a study of identical twins. TCRdb re-called the 5' RACE reads with MiXCR, one entry per CDR3 protein. This sample carries some 1,700,000 distinct CDR3 sequences, around 29% of them seen once, and the ten largest clones take more than 0.25%. The source material was cord blood. The origin of the receptors is a newborn girl in good health. The CDR3 runs from the conserved cysteine through the conserved F or W.

v_call: TRBV25-1
j_call: TRBJ1-3
cdr3_aa: CASSELGTNTIYF

v_call: TRBV6-6
j_call: TRBJ2-1
cdr3_aa: CASRVGLEGNEQFF

v_call: TRBV7-2
j_call: TRBJ2-3
cdr3_aa: CASSLDTLAGASDTQYF

v_call: TRBV28
j_call: TRBJ1-2
cdr3_aa: CASSLSTGPNYGYTF

v_call: TRBV10-3
j_call: -
cdr3_aa: CAIKTSGSSYNEQYF

v_call: TRBV25-1
j_call: TRBJ2-4
cdr3_aa: CASSPTGGAKNIQYF

v_call: TRBV29-1
j_call: TRBJ2-5
cdr3_aa: CSVRGQGWYEQYF

v_call: TRBV28
j_call: TRBJ2-7
cdr3_aa: CASSSGQGTYEQYF

v_call: TRBV7-6
j_call: TRBJ1-1
cdr3_aa: CASSLAGGIRTEAFF

v_call: TRBV5-1
j_call: TRBJ1-4
cdr3_aa: CASSLLPIPTDRGREKLFF

v_call: TRBV7-2
j_call: TRBJ2-3
cdr3_aa: CASSPNHLAGGSTDTQYF

v_call: TRBV19
j_call: TRBJ2-2
cdr3_aa: CASSIGGINTGELFF

v_call: TRBV20-1
j_call: TRBJ2-7
cdr3_aa: CSASSGPSHEQYF

v_call: TRBV2
j_call: TRBJ2-5
cdr3_aa: CASSTPTSGWYNEQYF

v_call: TRBV29-1
j_call: TRBJ2-2
cdr3_aa: CSVEVGTGELFF

v_call: TRBV4-2
j_call: TRBJ2-6
cdr3_aa: CASSQKTLAGAGANVLTF

v_call: TRBV20-1
j_call: TRBJ2-1
cdr3_aa: CSARDGLAGHNEQFF

v_call: TRBV12-3/TRBV12-4
j_call: TRBJ1-5
cdr3_aa: CASSLRPGPQHF

v_call: TRBV12-3/TRBV12-4
j_call: TRBJ1-2
cdr3_aa: CASSFQGEYGYTF

v_call: TRBV20-1
j_call: TRBJ2-6
cdr3_aa: CSAQGSGDSCTF

v_call: TRBV20-1
j_call: TRBJ2-1
cdr3_aa: CSAKRRSSYNEQFF

v_call: TRBV28
j_call: TRBJ2-1
cdr3_aa: CATQTSGRRYEQFF

v_call: TRBV11-2
j_call: TRBJ2-7
cdr3_aa: CASSLGDYRRYEQYF

v_call: TRBV28
j_call: TRBJ1-4
cdr3_aa: CASSLPLTNEKLFF

v_call: TRBV20-1
j_call: TRBJ2-1
cdr3_aa: CSALRGDSYNEQFF

v_call: TRBV4-1
j_call: TRBJ2-3
cdr3_aa: CASSPQRGRTDTQYF

v_call: TRBV2
j_call: TRBJ1-5
cdr3_aa: CASSAPYFPDSNQPQHF

v_call: TRBV7-2
j_call: -
cdr3_aa: CASSLKGTGYNEQYF

v_call: TRBV18
j_call: TRBJ1-3
cdr3_aa: CASSPISGEISGNTIYF

v_call: TRBV30
j_call: TRBJ1-1
cdr3_aa: CAWNPVNRGSTEAFF

v_call: TRBV3-1
j_call: TRBJ1-2
cdr3_aa: CASSQVYRRTNYGYTF

v_call: TRBV25-1
j_call: TRBJ2-3
cdr3_aa: CASSEAALGGSTDTQYF

v_call: TRBV20-1
j_call: TRBJ1-6
cdr3_aa: CSARVQGYSPLHF

v_call: TRBV6-1
j_call: TRBJ2-1
cdr3_aa: CASSENWGNEQFF

v_call: TRBV13
j_call: TRBJ2-1
cdr3_aa: CASSSAGTGYNEQFF

v_call: TRBV28
j_call: TRBJ2-5
cdr3_aa: CDSSFPGLAGGLEETQYF

v_call: TRBV29-1
j_call: TRBJ1-1
cdr3_aa: CSGQGWGNTEAFF

v_call: TRBV5-4
j_call: TRBJ1-2
cdr3_aa: CASSLEPSRGFYGYTF

v_call: TRBV27
j_call: TRBJ1-1
cdr3_aa: CASSRTEWNTEAFF

v_call: TRBV20-1
j_call: TRBJ1-6
cdr3_aa: CSARYGGIDSPLHF

v_call: TRBV7-9
j_call: TRBJ1-2
cdr3_aa: CASKVQGRGGYTF

v_call: TRBV20-1
j_call: TRBJ2-1
cdr3_aa: CSASYSGGAYNEQFF

v_call: TRBV7-2
j_call: TRBJ2-7
cdr3_aa: CASSLVGGASYEQYF

v_call: TRBV7-9
j_call: TRBJ2-4
cdr3_aa: CASSKVLSGIQYF

v_call: TRBV3-1
j_call: TRBJ2-7
cdr3_aa: CASSRLPFGYEQYF

v_call: TRBV10-1
j_call: TRBJ1-5
cdr3_aa: CASSEDNNQPQHF

v_call: TRBV20-1
j_call: TRBJ1-4
cdr3_aa: CSARIENEKLFF

v_call: TRBV5-1
j_call: TRBJ2-2
cdr3_aa: CASSLEGGLSGELFF

v_call: TRBV20-1
j_call: TRBJ2-7
cdr3_aa: CSASRRGAYNEQYF

v_call: TRBV20-1
j_call: TRBJ2-3
cdr3_aa: CSESSTDTQYF

v_call: TRBV4-2
j_call: TRBJ2-1
cdr3_aa: CASSQLSERDSNEQFF

v_call: TRBV4-2
j_call: TRBJ2-5
cdr3_aa: CASSQDLRGVQETQYF

v_call: TRBV28
j_call: TRBJ2-7
cdr3_aa: CASSLWARSYEQYF

v_call: TRBV27
j_call: TRBJ2-1
cdr3_aa: CASSTPTKSSYNEQFF